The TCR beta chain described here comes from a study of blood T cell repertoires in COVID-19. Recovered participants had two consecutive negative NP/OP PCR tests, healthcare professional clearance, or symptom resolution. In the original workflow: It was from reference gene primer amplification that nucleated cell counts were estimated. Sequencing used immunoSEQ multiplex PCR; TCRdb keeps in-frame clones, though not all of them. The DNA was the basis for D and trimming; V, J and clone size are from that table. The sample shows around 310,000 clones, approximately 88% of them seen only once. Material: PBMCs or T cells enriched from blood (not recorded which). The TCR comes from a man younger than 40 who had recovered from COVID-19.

The CDR3 here is CASKYSGDWVTEAFF. The CDR3 bases are TGCGCCAGCAAATACTCAGGGGATTGGGTAACTGAAGCTTTCTTT. This rearrangement joins TRBV10-2 to TRBJ1-1; possibly TRBD1 for D (6 bases). The CDR3 runs to 15 residues. Germline CDR1 reads WSHSY; CDR2 reads SAAADI. Trimming pared 7 bases from V and 5 bases from J, leaving 20 bases between.